These 18 T cell receptor beta chains share one sample of origin, sequenced in a study of blood T cell repertoires in COVID-19. Produced via immunoSEQ multiplex PCR; TCRdb's table is partial and in-frame only. Here the sample spans about 200,000 clones, over 70% being singletons. The sequenced material came from peripheral blood. The receptors here all came from an elderly woman with acute or convalescent COVID-19.

The CDR3 nucleotides read TGTGCCAGCAGTTCAACTAGCGGGGTGGCCGCCTTGGGGACCCAGTACTTC. Translated, it gives CASSSTSGVAALGTQYF. The chain is built from TRBV11-2 and TRBJ2-5; TRBD2 matches at 10 bases. This CDR3 comprises 17 residues. The V segment lost 6 bases and the J segment 7 bases; nucleotides outside the gene matches: 17. Looked up from germline, CDR1 is SGHAT and CDR2 is FQNNGV.

V is TRBV5-1 and J is TRBJ1-1; the D is unclear. Trimming left V 4 bases short and J 3 bases short, with 13 bases between. This CDR3 has 14 amino acids. Germline CDR1 and CDR2: SGHRS and YFSETQ. The CDR3 loop is CASSALSRHTEAFF. The CDR3 region has the DNA TGCGCCAGCAGCGCCCTAAGCAGGCACACTGAAGCTTTCTTT. Complete variable domain (other parts from reference TRBV5-1 and TRBJ1-1): KAGVTQTPRYLIKTRGQQVTLSCSPISGHRSVSWYQQTPGQGLQFLFEYFSETQRNKGNFPGRFSGRQFSNSRSEMNVSTLELGDSALYLCASSALSRHTEAFFGQGTRLTVV.

This chain connects TRBV20-1 to TRBJ1-6, with a tentative D call TRBD1 (6 bases). V lost 3 bases to trimming and J lost 6 bases, with 15 bases between them. CDR3 length equals 15 residues. In germline, CDR1 is DFQATT, CDR2 SNEGSKA (reference sequence). In nucleotides, the CDR3 is TGCAGTGCTAGTCTGGACAGTGCGGCTAATTCACCCCTCCACTTT. As protein: CSASLDSAANSPLHF.

This sequence joins TRBV6-5 and TRBJ2-2; D perhaps matches TRBD2 (6 bases). Germline V gives CDR1 MNHEY, CDR2 SVGAGI. The CDR3 sequence is 14 residues long. Between the trimmed V and J ends, which lost 6 bases and 3 bases, there was a span of 11 bases. The CDR3 coding sequence is TGTGCCAGCAGGACGCGGGGAGACACCGGGGAGCTGTTTTTT. It codes for CASRTRGDTGELFF.

This chain uses TRBV19 with TRBJ1-3, with 7 positions matching TRBD1. The V gene end was trimmed by 4 bases and the J gene end by 4 bases; junction bases not matched to a gene: 7. Germline V gene lookup returns CDR1 LNHDA and CDR2 SQIVND (reference sequence). This CDR3 has 15 residues. CDR3 region: CASSKATGEGNTIYF. CDR3 coding DNA: TGTGCCAGTAGTAAAGCAACAGGGGAAGGAAACACCATATATTTT.

Note on this clone: The same CDR3 is also encoded by other DNA sequences in this sample. The J gene is TRBJ2-1, the V gene TRBV18; 9 bases map to TRBD1. The CDR3 is 14 amino acids. The germline V gene has CDR1 KGHSH and CDR2 LQKENI. The J segment lost 8 bases and the V segment lost 2 bases, leaving 4 bases of the junction unmatched. CDR3 DNA: TGTGCCAGCTCACCAGGGACAGGGTGGGATGAGCAGTTCTTC. Its protein product is CASSPGTGWDEQFF.

This clone appeared a few times. V usage is TRBV5-1 and J usage is TRBJ1-1, with 8 nucleotides matching TRBD1. The CDR3 is made up of 16 amino acids. V dropped 4 bases and J dropped 1; count of bases not matched to a gene: 9. Germline CDR1 reads SGHRS; CDR2 reads YFSETQ. This chain's CDR3 is CASSLTGGTTNTEAFF. In DNA form, the CDR3 reads TGCGCCAGCAGCCTTACAGGGGGTACTACGAACACTGAAGCTTTCTTT. The full variable domain, its missing parts supplied by reference TRBV5-1 and TRBJ1-1, is KAGVTQTPRYLIKTRGQQVTLSCSPISGHRSVSWYQQTPGQGLQFLFEYFSETQRNKGNFPGRFSGRQFSNSRSEMNVSTLELGDSALYLCASSLTGGTTNTEAFFGQGTRLTVV.

The rearrangement links TRBV28 to TRBJ1-4; D might be TRBD1 (6 bases). Germline assignment: CDR1 MDHEN and CDR2 SYDVKM. This CDR3 comprises 14 residues. The V and J ends lost 5 bases and 4 bases respectively, with 11 bases between them. The CDR3, as DNA: TGTGCCAGCAGTCCTCAGGGGAATAATGAAAAACTGTTTTTT. Protein product: CASSPQGNNEKLFF.

V usage is TRBV7-8 and J usage is TRBJ1-4, with 7 bases lining up with TRBD1. Trimming cost V 5 bases and J 0 bases; bases outside gene matches: 3. Germline loops: CDR1 SGHVS, CDR2 FQNEAQ. This CDR3 contains 15 residues. CDR3 sequence: CASSGTGATNEKLFF. In DNA, the CDR3 is TGTGCCAGCAGCGGCACAGGGGCAACTAATGAAAAACTGTTTTTT. Together with reference TRBV7-8 and TRBJ1-4, the CDR3 gives the full variable domain: GAGVSQSPRYKVAKRGQDVALRCDPISGHVSLFWYQQALGQGPEFLTYFQNEAQLDKSGLPSDRFFAERPEGSVSTLKIQRTQQEDSAVYLCASSGTGATNEKLFFGSGTQLSVL.

This clone was counted once. The chain recombines TRBV6-5 with TRBJ1-1, with TRBD1 matching 7 bases. With V trimmed by 5 bases and J by 4 bases, 4 bases remained unmatched. Germline CDR1 MNHEY, CDR2 SVGAGI. This CDR3 is built from 13 residues. CDR3 region: CASSPSGGTEAFF. CDR3 nucleotide sequence: TGTGCCAGCAGTCCCTCAGGGGGCACTGAAGCTTTCTTT.

This rearrangement joins TRBV5-1 to TRBJ2-7, with D possibly being TRBD2 (5 bases). The V and J ends lost 2 bases and 2 bases respectively, with 17 bases between them. The CDR3 is made up of 16 amino acids. Germline V lookup: CDR1 SGHRS, CDR2 YFSETQ. CDR3 amino acids: CASSLAARAGAYEQYF. CDR3 nucleotides: TGCGCCAGCAGCTTAGCGGCCCGGGCAGGAGCCTACGAGCAGTACTTC.

This clone was recorded only once. The V call is TRBV6-6, the J call TRBJ1-4; TRBD1 aligns across 7 bases. Germline trimming cut 3 bases from V and 5 bases from J; bases unmatched to any gene: 6. Looked up from germline, CDR1 is MNHNY and CDR2 is SVGAGI (reference sequence). This CDR3 spans 15 amino acids. CDR3 in amino acids: CASSYQGVPNEKLFF. The CDR3 region has the DNA TGTGCCAGCAGTTATCAGGGGGTTCCGAATGAAAAACTGTTTTTT.

J is TRBJ2-3 and V is TRBV7-2, with 9 bases lining up with TRBD1. V shed 2 bases, J shed 5 bases, and the junction held 8 bases outside the gene matches. CDR3 length equals 16 residues. Germline CDR1 reads SGHTA; CDR2 reads FQGNSA. The CDR3 DNA sequence: TGTGCCAGCAGCTTACGGGTTACAGGGGGCTTAGATACGCAGTATTTT. The encoded protein is CASSLRVTGGLDTQYF.

This clone has only one observation. The chain carries TRBV5-1 and TRBJ1-6, with 9 bases aligning to TRBD1. The J segment lost 8 bases and the V segment lost 4 bases, leaving 7 bases of the junction unmatched. Germline CDR1 is SGHRS and CDR2 is YFSETQ. This CDR3 is 15 amino acids long. DNA for the CDR3: TGCGCCAGCAGCGGAGGACAGGGGTTAGATTCACCCCTCCACTTT. The encoded protein is CASSGGQGLDSPLHF.

This clone appeared a single time. The chain carries TRBV5-1 and TRBJ2-3; 9 bases are a match to TRBD1. This CDR3 is 15 amino acids long. Germline-derived CDR1 and CDR2 are SGHRS and YFSETQ. Trimming at V came to 4 bases and at J to 2 bases, leaving 5 bases not matched to a gene. The CDR3, as DNA: TGCGCCAGCAGCCGGGGACAGGGTAACACAGATACGCAGTATTTT. Translation: CASSRGQGNTDTQYF.

This chain links TRBV28 with TRBJ1-6; no definite D call. This CDR3 spans 11 amino acids. V was shortened by 3 bases and J by 14 bases, with 8 bases between the two germline ends. Germline CDR1 and CDR2: MDHEN and SYDVKM. The CDR3 is CASSFSEALHF. CDR3 bases: TGTGCCAGCAGTTTTAGTGAGGCCCTCCACTTT.

This clone was observed a few times. The genes are TRBV9 and TRBJ2-5, with D tentatively TRBD2 (6 bases). CDR3 length equals 16 residues. Germline lookup yields CDR1 SGDLS and CDR2 YYNGEE. V lost 0 bases and J lost 1, with 13 bases in between. The CDR3 DNA follows: TGTGCCAGCAGCGTAGGGGGCGGGAATGGCCAAGAGACCCAGTACTTC. Protein: CASSVGGGNGQETQYF.

The chain joins TRBV6-1 to TRBJ2-3, with 15 bases aligning to TRBD2. V was clipped by 3 bases and J by 5 bases; unmatched bases: 12. Per germline, CDR1 MNHNS and CDR2 SASEGT. This CDR3 comprises 19 residues. The CDR3 is CASSDRGLAGGPSVDTQYF. The CDR3 DNA is TGTGCCAGCAGTGACCGCGGACTAGCGGGGGGGCCCAGCGTAGATACGCAGTATTTT.